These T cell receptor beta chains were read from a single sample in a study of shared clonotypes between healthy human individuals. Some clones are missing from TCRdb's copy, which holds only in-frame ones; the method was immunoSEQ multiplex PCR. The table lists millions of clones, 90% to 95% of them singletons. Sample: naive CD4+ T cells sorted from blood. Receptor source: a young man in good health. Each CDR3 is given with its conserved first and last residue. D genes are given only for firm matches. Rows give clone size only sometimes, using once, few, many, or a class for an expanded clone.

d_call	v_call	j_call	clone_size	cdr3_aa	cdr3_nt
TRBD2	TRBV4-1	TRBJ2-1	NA	CASSQTSSPGEQFF	TGCGCCAGCAGCCAGACTAGCTCCCCAGGTGAGCAGTTCTTC
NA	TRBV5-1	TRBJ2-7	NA	CASSPVGIAGEQYF	TGCGCCAGCAGCCCAGTGGGGATTGCGGGGGAGCAGTACTTC
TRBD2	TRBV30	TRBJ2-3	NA	CAWSLAGLDTQYF	TGTGCCTGGAGTCTAGCGGGATTGGATACGCAGTATTTT
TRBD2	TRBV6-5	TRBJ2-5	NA	CASRRTSGGETQYF	TGTGCCAGCAGACGGACTAGCGGAGGGGAGACCCAGTACTTC
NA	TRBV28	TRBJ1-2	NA	CASSLGVGGYTF	TGTGCCAGCAGTTTGGGAGTCGGTGGCTACACCTTC
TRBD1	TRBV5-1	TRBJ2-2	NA	CASSRDRGTGELFF	TGCGCCAGCAGCCGGGACAGGGGAACCGGGGAGCTGTTTTTT
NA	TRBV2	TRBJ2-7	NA	CASSERAYEQYF	TGTGCCAGCAGTGAACGGGCCTACGAGCAGTACTTC
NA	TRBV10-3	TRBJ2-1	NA	CAISVSAGANEQFF	TGTGCCATCAGTGTCTCGGCAGGGGCCAATGAGCAGTTCTTC
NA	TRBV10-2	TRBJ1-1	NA	CASNDKAFF	TGCGCCAGCAACGATAAGGCTTTCTTT
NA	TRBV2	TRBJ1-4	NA	CASRDSIGKLFF	TGTGCCAGCAGGGACTCCATTGGAAAACTGTTTTTT
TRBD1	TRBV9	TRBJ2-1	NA	CASSSKTGANEQFF	TGTGCCAGCAGCTCCAAGACAGGGGCCAATGAGCAGTTCTTC
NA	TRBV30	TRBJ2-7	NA	CACMSDRRPSYEQYF	TGTGCCTGTATGAGTGACAGGAGACCGTCCTACGAGCAGTACTTC
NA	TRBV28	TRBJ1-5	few	CASSYGIGPQHF	TGTGCCAGCAGTTACGGGATAGGGCCCCAGCATTTT
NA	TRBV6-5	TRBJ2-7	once	CASSSSSGEQYF	TGTGCCAGCAGTTCTTCTTCGGGGGAGCAGTACTTC
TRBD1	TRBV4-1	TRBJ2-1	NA	CASSQRTGGAYNEQFF	TGCGCCAGCAGCCAGAGAACAGGGGGAGCGTACAATGAGCAGTTCTTC
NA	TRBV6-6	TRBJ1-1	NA	CASSPRTENTEAFF	TGTGCCAGCAGTCCCAGAACAGAAAACACTGAAGCTTTCTTT
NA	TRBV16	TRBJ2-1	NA	CASSQGLSGYSYNEQFF	TGTGCCAGCAGCCAGGGGCTGAGCGGATACTCCTACAATGAGCAGTTCTTC
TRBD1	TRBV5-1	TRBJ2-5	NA	CASSSGTGKETQYF	TGCGCCAGCAGCTCCGGGACAGGGAAAGAGACCCAGTACTTC
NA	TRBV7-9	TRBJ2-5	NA	CASSLAGLAEETQYF	TGTGCCAGCAGCTTAGCAGGTCTAGCCGAAGAGACCCAGTACTTC
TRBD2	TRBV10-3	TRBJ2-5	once	CAISESSSGGETQYF	TGTGCCATCAGTGAGTCGTCCAGCGGGGGAGAGACCCAGTACTTC
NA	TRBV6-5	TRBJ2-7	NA	CASSKGDGSYEQYF	TGTGCCAGCAGTAAGGGGGACGGATCCTACGAGCAGTACTTC
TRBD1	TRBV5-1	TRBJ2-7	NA	CASSGGTGFDEQYF	TGCGCCAGCAGCGGAGGGACAGGTTTCGACGAGCAGTACTTC
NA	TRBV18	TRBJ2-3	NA	CASSPPSRKDTQYF	TGTGCCAGCTCACCACCCTCTCGCAAGGATACGCAGTATTTT
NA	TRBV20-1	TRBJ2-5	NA	CSARVGETQYF	TGCAGTGCTAGAGTTGGGGAGACCCAGTACTTC
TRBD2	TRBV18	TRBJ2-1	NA	CASSPPSLADYNEQFF	TGTGCCAGCTCACCACCATCACTAGCGGACTACAATGAGCAGTTCTTC
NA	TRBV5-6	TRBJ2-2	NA	CASSLLDRNTGELFF	TGTGCCAGCAGCTTGCTAGACAGAAACACCGGGGAGCTGTTTTTT
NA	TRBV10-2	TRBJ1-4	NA	CASSVSGNEKLFF	TGCGCCAGCAGTGTCTCGGGAAATGAAAAACTGTTTTTT
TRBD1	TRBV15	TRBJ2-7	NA	CATSRSGQGYEQYF	TGTGCCACCAGCAGATCGGGACAGGGGTACGAGCAGTACTTC
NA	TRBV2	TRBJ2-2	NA	CASSGWGAHTGELFF	TGTGCCAGCAGCGGGTGGGGAGCCCACACCGGGGAGCTGTTTTTT
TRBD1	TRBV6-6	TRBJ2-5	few	CASSGTGGRETQYF	TGTGCCAGCAGCGGGACAGGGGGTCGGGAGACCCAGTACTTC
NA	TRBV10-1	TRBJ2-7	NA	CASSEFGAAYEQYF	TGCGCCAGCAGTGAATTCGGGGCAGCCTACGAGCAGTACTTC
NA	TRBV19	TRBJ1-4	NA	CASTSSGATNEKLFF	TGTGCCAGTACTTCATCAGGGGCAACTAATGAAAAACTGTTTTTT
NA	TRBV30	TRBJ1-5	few	CAWGAGGDGNQPQHF	TGTGCCTGGGGGGCTGGGGGCGATGGCAATCAGCCCCAGCATTTT
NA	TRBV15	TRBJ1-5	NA	CATSPRDGLNQPQHF	TGTGCCACCAGCCCCCGAGACGGCCTCAATCAGCCCCAGCATTTT
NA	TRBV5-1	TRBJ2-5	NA	CASSLAWGSETQYF	TGCGCCAGCAGCTTGGCCTGGGGAAGCGAGACCCAGTACTTC
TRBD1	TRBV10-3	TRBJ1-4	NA	CAISGGTGSTTNEKLFF	TGTGCCATCAGTGGTGGGACAGGGTCGACGACTAATGAAAAACTGTTTTTT
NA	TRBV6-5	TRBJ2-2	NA	CASRRGENTGELFF	TGTGCCAGCAGGCGGGGCGAAAACACCGGGGAGCTGTTTTTT
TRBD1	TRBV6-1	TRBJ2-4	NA	CASTFGQGSNIQYF	TGTGCCAGCACCTTTGGACAGGGCTCGAACATTCAGTACTTC
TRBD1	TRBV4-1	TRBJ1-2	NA	CASSQDGQGYYGYTF	TGCGCCAGCAGCCAAGATGGACAGGGATATTATGGCTACACCTTC
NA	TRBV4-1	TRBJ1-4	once	CASSQGQGGPNEKLFF	TGCGCCAGCAGTCAAGGTCAGGGCGGGCCTAATGAAAAACTGTTTTTT
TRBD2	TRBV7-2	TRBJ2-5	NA	CASSRGGPETQYF	TGTGCCAGCAGCCGGGGGGGCCCTGAGACCCAGTACTTC
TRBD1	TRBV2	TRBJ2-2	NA	CASSDMTGIITGELFF	TGTGCCAGCAGTGATATGACAGGGATCATCACCGGGGAGCTGTTTTTT
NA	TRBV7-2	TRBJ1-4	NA	CASSLGLGRATNEKLFF	TGTGCCAGCAGCTTAGGATTAGGGAGGGCAACTAATGAAAAACTGTTTTTT
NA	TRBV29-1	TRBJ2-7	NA	CSVEDGVLHKEQYF	TGCAGCGTTGAAGATGGTGTGCTACATAAGGAGCAGTACTTC
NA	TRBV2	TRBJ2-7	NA	CASSSESPGVYEQYF	TGTGCCAGCAGCTCGGAATCTCCGGGGGTTTACGAGCAGTACTTC
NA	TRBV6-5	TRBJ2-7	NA	CASSYEAGSAYEQYF	TGTGCCAGCAGTTACGAGGCAGGGTCAGCCTACGAGCAGTACTTC
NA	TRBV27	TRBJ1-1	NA	CASSLDRMNTEAFF	TGTGCCAGCAGTTTAGACAGAATGAACACTGAAGCTTTCTTT
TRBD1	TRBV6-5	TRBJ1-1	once	CASSRGQGVTEAFF	TGTGCCAGCAGCAGGGGACAGGGGGTCACTGAAGCTTTCTTT
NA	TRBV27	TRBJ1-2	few	CASSLTGSYGYTF	TGTGCCAGCAGCCTTACAGGGAGCTATGGCTACACCTTC
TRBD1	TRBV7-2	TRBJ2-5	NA	CASSFATGVGETQYF	TGTGCCAGCAGCTTCGCCACAGGGGTGGGGGAGACCCAGTACTTC
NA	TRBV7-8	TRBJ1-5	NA	CASSLGLLDVWGSNQPQHF	TGTGCCAGCAGCTTAGGTCTATTGGATGTTTGGGGAAGCAATCAGCCCCAGCATTTT
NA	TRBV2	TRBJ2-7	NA	CASSTNYEQYF	TGTGCCAGCAGCACCAACTACGAGCAGTACTTC
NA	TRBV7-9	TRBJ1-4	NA	CASSKRGMGKLFF	TGTGCCAGCAGCAAGCGGGGGATGGGAAAACTGTTTTTT
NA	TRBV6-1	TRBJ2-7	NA	CASSGTPPAGDEQYF	TGTGCCAGCAGTGGGACTCCTCCAGCAGGAGACGAGCAGTACTTC
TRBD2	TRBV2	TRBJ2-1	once	CASSELAGTDRNEQFF	TGTGCCAGCAGTGAACTAGCGGGAACGGATAGGAATGAGCAGTTCTTC